This entry features one TCR beta chain sequence. The CDR3 has 15 residues. Trimming took 5 bases from V and 4 from J, leaving 16 bases between them. CDR1 and CDR2 from the germline V gene are MDHEN and SYDVKM. It was with 60 Vbeta and 13 Jbeta primers that the PCR ran. Profiled with immunoSEQ multiplex PCR; TCRdb holds only in-frame clones, not every one. The sample yields around 180,000 clones, just under 80% seen once. The data derive from a study of cytomegalovirus exposure and HLA in healthy donors. The sequencing input was PBMCs. The chain is built from TRBV28 and TRBJ2-3, with D perhaps matching TRBD1 (6 bases). This receptor was taken from a woman aged 25 to 39 in good health and CMV-seropositive. Written as DNA, the CDR3 is TGTGCCAGCAGTGCCGGGACATCGCACTCAGATACGCAGTATTTT. This gives the protein CASSAGTSHSDTQYF.